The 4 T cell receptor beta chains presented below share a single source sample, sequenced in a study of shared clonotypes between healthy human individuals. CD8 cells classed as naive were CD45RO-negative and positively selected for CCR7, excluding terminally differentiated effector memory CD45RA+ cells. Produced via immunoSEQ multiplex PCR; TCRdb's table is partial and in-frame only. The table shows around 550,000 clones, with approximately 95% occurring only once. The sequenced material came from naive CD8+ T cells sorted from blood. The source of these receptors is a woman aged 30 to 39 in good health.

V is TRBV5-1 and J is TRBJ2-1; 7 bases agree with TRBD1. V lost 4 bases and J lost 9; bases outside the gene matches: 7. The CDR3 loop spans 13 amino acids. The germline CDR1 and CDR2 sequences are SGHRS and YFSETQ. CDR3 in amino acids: CASSGTGVSEQFF. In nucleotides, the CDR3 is TGCGCCAGCAGCGGAACAGGGGTTTCTGAGCAGTTCTTC. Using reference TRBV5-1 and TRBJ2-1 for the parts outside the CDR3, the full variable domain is KAGVTQTPRYLIKTRGQQVTLSCSPISGHRSVSWYQQTPGQGLQFLFEYFSETQRNKGNFPGRFSGRQFSNSRSEMNVSTLELGDSALYLCASSGTGVSEQFFGPGTRLTVL.

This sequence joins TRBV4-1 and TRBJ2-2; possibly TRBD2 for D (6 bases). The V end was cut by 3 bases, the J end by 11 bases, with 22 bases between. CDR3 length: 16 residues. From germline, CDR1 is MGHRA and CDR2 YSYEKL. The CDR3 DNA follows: TGCGCCAGCAGCCATATCATTCGGAGGGTTGGACCCGAGCTGTTTTTT. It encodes CASSHIIRRVGPELFF.

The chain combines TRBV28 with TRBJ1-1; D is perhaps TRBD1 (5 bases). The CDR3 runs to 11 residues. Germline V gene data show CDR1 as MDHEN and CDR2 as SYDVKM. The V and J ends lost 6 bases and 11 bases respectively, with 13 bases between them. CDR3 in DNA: TGTGCCAGCAGACGGGACCTAGGGGCTTTCTTT. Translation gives CASRRDLGAFF. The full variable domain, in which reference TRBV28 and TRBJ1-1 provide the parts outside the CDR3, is DVKVTQSSRYLVKRTGEKVFLECVQDMDHENMFWYRQDPGLGLRLIYFSYDVKMKEKGDIPEGYSVSREKKERFSLILESASTNQTSMYLCASRRDLGAFFGQGTRLTVV.

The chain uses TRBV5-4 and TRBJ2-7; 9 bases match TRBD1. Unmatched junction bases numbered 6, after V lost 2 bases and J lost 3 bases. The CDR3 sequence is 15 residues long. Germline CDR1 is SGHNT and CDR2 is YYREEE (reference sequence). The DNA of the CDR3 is TGTGCCAGCAGCTTCCCGGGACAGGGCTACTACGAGCAGTACTTC. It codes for CASSFPGQGYYEQYF.